These 18 T cell receptor beta chains were sequenced from one sample in a study of T-cell reconstitution after alpha-beta-depleted transplantation in children. Researchers prepared the TCRbeta library using unique molecular identifiers, the study reports. TCRdb re-called the PCR reads through MiXCR, storing one row per CDR3 protein. The sample has a few hundred thousand distinct CDR3 sequences, 9.5% to 13% seen once. Source: PBMCs from the stem cell graft donor, taken from the stem cell graft. These receptors were collected from a human donor who donated a stem cell graft to a child with acute myeloid leukemia.

This clonotype occurred a few times. The genes are TRBV3-1 and TRBJ1-2; the D is unclear. The germline V and J ends were trimmed by 3 bases and 3 bases, with 23 bases remaining between them. Germline V CDR1 and CDR2: LGHDT, YNNKEL (reference sequence). The CDR3 sequence is 18 residues long. DNA of the CDR3: TGTGCCAGCAGCCATTCCATGGGCCAGCGCTTGGATTACTATGGCTACACCTTC. Its protein is CASSHSMGQRLDYYGYTF.

This clonotype has a count of ten or more. The CDR3 DNA is TGCGCCAGCAGCTACCTGGGACTAGCGGGAGGAGCGGGAGATACGCAGTATTTT. It codes for CASSYLGLAGGAGDTQYF. V is TRBV5-1 and J is TRBJ2-3; 15 bases align to TRBD2. Per germline, CDR1 SGHRS and CDR2 YFSETQ. J gave up 5 bases and V 3 bases, and 10 bases lay outside the gene matches. CDR3 size: 18 residues.

This sequence joins TRBV5-1 and TRBJ1-3; D not resolved. Germline lookup yields CDR1 SGHRS and CDR2 YFSETQ. The V end was cut by 0 bases, the J end by 0 bases, with 7 bases between. The CDR3 sequence is 15 residues long. Here the CDR3 reads CASSLGLRSGNTIYF. The DNA of the CDR3 is TGCGCCAGCAGCTTGGGGCTGCGCTCTGGAAACACCATATATTTT.

This clonotype was seen a handful of times. This rearrangement joins TRBV18 to TRBJ2-3; 15 bases fit TRBD2. The V gene's germline CDR1 is KGHSH and CDR2 LQKENI. The CDR3 length is 17 residues. The V segment lost 0 bases and the J segment 5 bases; nucleotides outside the gene matches: 3. CDR3 protein: CASSPPGLAGGGDTQYF. The CDR3 DNA follows: TGTGCCAGCTCACCACCGGGACTAGCGGGAGGTGGAGATACGCAGTATTTT. Filled out from reference TRBV18 and TRBJ2-3, the complete variable domain reads NAGVMQNPRHLVRRRGQEARLRCSPMKGHSHVYWYRQLPEEGLKFMVYLQKENIIDESGMPKERFSAEFPKEGPSILRIQQVVRGDSAAYFCASSPPGLAGGGDTQYFGPGTRLTVL.

This clonotype was counted only a few times. The rearrangement uses TRBV6-2 or TRBV6-3 and TRBJ2-4; 8 bases match TRBD2. V dropped 5 bases and J dropped 8; count of bases not matched to a gene: 11. CDR1 MNHEY and CDR2 SVGEGT come from the germline V gene. This CDR3 has 15 residues. CDR3 in DNA: TGTGCCAGCAGTACCTGGACTAGCAGGAGGTACATTCAGTACTTC. Protein product: CASSTWTSRRYIQYF.

This clonotype has just a few counts. This sequence joins TRBV10-3 and TRBJ2-5; 8 bases match TRBD2. Germline lookup yields CDR1 ENHRY and CDR2 SYGVKD. CDR3 size: 15 residues. V shed 0 bases, J shed 5 bases, and the junction held 5 bases outside the gene matches. The CDR3 loop is CAISESSGRGETQYF. CDR3 bases: TGTGCCATCAGTGAGTCGAGCGGGAGAGGCGAGACCCAGTACTTC.

The chain recombines TRBV7-8 with TRBJ2-7; a possible D gene is TRBD1 (5 bases). The CDR3 loop spans 13 amino acids. Trimming cost V 3 bases and J 6 bases, with 12 bases left between them. Germline assignment: CDR1 SGHVS and CDR2 FQNEAQ. As DNA, the CDR3 is TGTGCCAGCAGCTTTTTGGACATTTCCGAGCAGTACTTC. Its protein product is CASSFLDISEQYF.

Only a few counts were recorded for this clonotype. This chain uses TRBV6-6 with TRBJ1-1; D remains ambiguous. V was trimmed by 0 bases and J by 5 bases, leaving 7 bases between them. Germline assignment: CDR1 MNHNY and CDR2 SVGAGI (reference sequence). The CDR3 covers 13 residues. The CDR3 bases are TGTGCCAGCAGTTACTCCCGGGTTACTGAAGCTTTCTTT. The encoded protein is CASSYSRVTEAFF.

This clonotype has a handful of counts. V is TRBV6-1 and J is TRBJ2-3, with D possibly TRBD2 on 6 matching bases. CDR3 length equals 14 residues. V dropped 2 bases and J dropped 6 bases, with 12 bases sitting between them. Germline V gene data show CDR1 as MNHNS and CDR2 as SASEGT. For the CDR3, the DNA is TGTGCCAGCAGTGAATTGGGGACTTGGGATACGCAGTATTTT. Translating it yields CASSELGTWDTQYF.

This clonotype has ten or more counts. The V gene is TRBV27, the J gene TRBJ2-7; D unclear. This CDR3 contains 13 residues. The germline CDR1 and CDR2 sequences are MNHEY and SMNVEV (reference sequence). V gave up 5 bases and J gave up 3 bases, with 11 bases separating them. CDR3 bases: TGTGCCAGCAGTACACAGATAGGCTACGAGCAGTACTTC. This codes for CASSTQIGYEQYF.

The gene calls are TRBV30 and TRBJ2-7, with D possibly matching TRBD2 (5 bases). The CDR3 consists of 13 residues. Germline-derived CDR1 and CDR2 are GTSNPN and SVGIG (reference sequence). V gave up 0 bases and J gave up 3 bases, with 9 bases separating them. The CDR3 nucleotides read TGTGCCTGGAGTGTACGGGGAAACTACGAGCAGTACGTC. The encoded protein is CAWSVRGNYEQYV.

This rearrangement joins TRBV7-2 to TRBJ1-5, with 8 bases that match TRBD1. V lost 5 bases to trimming and J lost 8 bases; unmatched junction nucleotides: 8. The CDR3 covers 14 residues. Per germline, CDR1 SGHTA and CDR2 FQGNSA. Here the CDR3 reads CASSGETGVKPQHF. CDR3 coding DNA: TGTGCCAGCAGCGGGGAGACAGGGGTCAAGCCCCAGCATTTT. Complete variable domain (other parts from reference TRBV7-2 and TRBJ1-5): GAGVSQSPSNKVTEKGKDVELRCDPISGHTALYWYRQSLGQGLEFLIYFQGNSAPDKSGLPSDRFSAERTGGSVSTLTIQRTQQEDSAVYLCASSGETGVKPQHFGDGTRLSIL.

This clonotype was found a few times. This CDR3 reads CASSITPTGAYEQYF. The CDR3 coding sequence is TGTGCCAGCAGCATAACCCCGACAGGGGCCTACGAGCAGTACTTC. The chain has TRBV7-8 and TRBJ2-7; 8 nucleotides agree with TRBD1. J gave up 2 bases and V 5 bases, and 8 bases lay outside the gene matches. Germline CDR1 is SGHVS and CDR2 is FQNEAQ. The CDR3 runs 15 residues.

This clonotype was observed a handful of times. The genes are TRBV6-1 and TRBJ2-2; 10 bases are a match to TRBD2. The ends lost 7 bases at V and 0 bases at J; junction bases unmatched: 5. CDR3 size: 16 residues. Germline V gene sequence: CDR1 MNHNS, CDR2 SASEGT. CDR3 protein: CASNPGLAANTGELFF. DNA of the CDR3: TGTGCCAGCAACCCAGGACTAGCGGCGAACACCGGGGAGCTGTTTTTT.

This clonotype came up a few times. The rearrangement uses TRBV2 and TRBJ2-1; 16 bases line up with TRBD2. CDR1 and CDR2 from the germline V gene are SNHLY and FYNNEI. Germline trimming cut 5 bases from V and 13 bases from J; bases unmatched to any gene: 14. The CDR3 runs 17 residues. In nucleotides, the CDR3 is TGTGCCAGCAGTCCCCTGGGACTAGCGGGGGGGCCTAGAAATCAGTTCTTC. As protein: CASSPLGLAGGPRNQFF. Supplemented by reference TRBV2 and TRBJ2-1, the full variable domain reads EPEVTQTPSHQVTQMGQEVILRCVPISNHLYFYWYRQILGQKVEFLVSFYNNEISEKSEIFDDQFSVERPDGSNFTLKIRSTKLEDSAMYFCASSPLGLAGGPRNQFFGPGTRLTVL.

This clonotype was counted a few times. This chain joins TRBV5-1 and TRBJ2-1, with 8 bases aligning to TRBD2. Unmatched junction bases numbered 4, after V lost 2 bases and J lost 6 bases. This CDR3 is 14 amino acids long. CDR1 SGHRS and CDR2 YFSETQ come from the germline V gene. The CDR3 reads CASSFGGRFNEQFF. DNA for the CDR3: TGCGCCAGCAGCTTCGGCGGGAGGTTCAATGAGCAGTTCTTC.

The sample holds a few counts of this clonotype. The gene calls are TRBV6-1 and TRBJ2-5; D is tentatively TRBD1 or TRBD2 (5 bases each). The germline CDR1 and CDR2 sequences are MNHNS and SASEGT. Trimming removed 1 base at V and 1 base at J, with 19 bases between. The CDR3 runs 18 residues. The CDR3 sequence: CASSEVGRGYPGQETQYF. The CDR3 bases are TGTGCCAGCAGTGAAGTTGGACGGGGCTACCCCGGCCAAGAGACCCAGTACTTC.

This clonotype was seen only a few times. The V and J genes are TRBV29-1 and TRBJ1-2, with 12 bases fitting TRBD1. The junction had 6 bases not matched to a gene; V was cut back by 7 bases and J by 9 bases. The germline CDR1 and CDR2 sequences are SQVTM and ANQGSEA. This CDR3 contains 12 residues. The CDR3 coding sequence is TGCAGCGGAGGGACAGGGGGCTGGAGCTACACCTTC. Translating it yields CSGGTGGWSYTF. The full variable domain, completed using reference TRBV29-1 and TRBJ1-2, is SAVISQKPSRDICQRGTSLTIQCQVDSQVTMMFWYRQQPGQSLTLIATANQGSEATYESGFVIDKFPISRPNLTFSTLTVSNMSPEDSSIYLCSGGTGGWSYTFGSGTRLTVV.